This entry concerns a single TCR beta chain. The antigen it binds to is not known. No base quality values were provided; no much bigger clone lies one nucleotide off. The data stem from a study of blood T cell repertoires in COVID-19 (dated by TCRdb to 2020 to 2021). Turning to the overall study: The collaborator samples originated in the United States, Italy and Spain and spanned the acute and convalescent phases of COVID-19. The repertoires were made available in a free public database intended to serve as a resource for research on the immune response to SARS-CoV-2. Where available, HLA class I and class II types were taken from metadata supplied by the sample provider and were not determined by assay-based typing. Samples were obtained from the ongoing ImmuneRACE study (first 160 participants) and from 1,254 subjects provided by 6 global collaborators. Deeply sampled blood TCRbeta repertoires from subjects exposed to, actively infected with, or recovered from COVID-19 were included in the dataset. The material from the prospective study consisted of cDNA or gDNA derived from T cells, B-cell-depleted T cells, or PBMCs. Sample metadata almost always included a de-identified subject ID, COVID-19 status, age in years and sex. Study-wide conclusions, independent of this receptor: The amount of clinical and demographic metadata varied by source and participant and was provided uncurated.

The immunoSEQ Assay, a bias-controlled multiplex PCR, was used to amplify TCRbeta CDR3 regions from genomic DNA. In the authors' own workflow: Nucleated cell counts per sample were estimated from amplification of reference gene primers within the assay. Sequence reads were collapsed and filtered to measure the absolute abundance of every unique TCRbeta CDR3 rearrangement. For each sample, productive Simpson clonality was calculated as the square root of Simpson's diversity index over productive rearrangements. The source is immuneACCESS, and TCRdb retained only in-frame sequences with V and J called. Part of the clones is not carried over; for the studies checked, unresolved V genes explain less than half of this, and the remainder is unexplained. V, J and clone size derive from that table, while D and trimming were established from the DNA sequence. Counted in this sample were approximately 100,000 clones; 65% to 85% of them appeared once. The top ten hold 6.3% of the sample.

The collaborating institutions used their own protocols to collect whole blood in K2EDTA tubes. For TCRbeta analysis, collaborator samples were shipped as frozen whole blood, as isolated PBMCs, or as DNA extracted from either sample type. The V end loses 0 bases and the J end loses 0 bases, and a stretch of 9 bases separates them. The germline V gene (reference sequence) yields LNHNV for CDR1 and YYDKDF for CDR2. Its CDR3 holds 16 amino acids, cysteine through phenylalanine. The retained sequence is limited to the CDR3, 48 bases, with the frame set at the first base. This TCR was recovered from a man in his sixties with acute or convalescent COVID-19. The sequencing input was peripheral blood. The V gene is TRBV15 and the J gene is TRBJ1-3, with the D gene too uncertain to name. This receptor carries the CDR3 CATSRDDLDSGNTIYF. The sequenced DNA is TGTGCCACCAGCAGAGACGACTTGGACTCTGGAAACACCATATATTTT.